Listed below are T cell receptor beta chains from one sample, sequenced in a study of breast tumors, draining lymph nodes, adjacent tissues. TCRdb re-called the multiplex PCR reads with MiXCR, one entry per CDR3 protein. Here the sample spans approximately 230,000 distinct CDR3 sequences, under 40% being singletons. Specimen: axillary lymph node tissue. The receptors derive from a female donor with breast cancer. Some clones in this sample may be carry-over from other donors' samples. Each CDR3 is given with its conserved first and last residue. D genes are given only for firm matches. Rows give clone size only sometimes, using once, few, many, or a class for an expanded clone.

V gene	clone size	J gene	D gene	CDR3 DNA	CDR3 protein
TRBV12-3/TRBV12-4	few	TRBJ2-5	TRBD2	TGTGCCAGCAGTAGCCTAGCGGGAGAGACCCAGTACTTC	CASSSLAGETQYF
TRBV19	many	TRBJ2-1	TRBD2	TGTGCCAGTAGCTTGACTAGCGGGACGATCTATGAGCAGTTCTTC	CASSLTSGTIYEQFF
TRBV27	NA	TRBJ1-5	NA	TGTGCCAGCAGTTCCGGCGCTCAGCCCCAGCATTTT	CASSSGAQPQHF
TRBV28	few	TRBJ1-5	NA	TGTGCCAGCAGTTTATCCACAGGGAACCAGCCCCAGCATTTT	CASSLSTGNQPQHF
TRBV15	NA	TRBJ2-5	NA	TGTGCCACCAGCGGAGGGGCCCAAGAGACCCAGTACTTC	CATSGGAQETQYF
TRBV14	many	TRBJ2-7	TRBD2	TGTGCCAGCAGCCAAATTTTGTCCAGCGGGGTCTACGAGCAGTACTTC	CASSQILSSGVYEQYF
TRBV19	NA	TRBJ2-5	NA	TGTGCCAGTAGTATTTGGGGGAGAGGGGAGACCCAGTACTTC	CASSIWGRGETQYF
TRBV29-1	NA	TRBJ2-1	TRBD1	TGCAGCGTGAAACCGGGACAGGGTGGATGGAATGAGCAGTTCTTC	CSVKPGQGGWNEQFF
TRBV30	NA	TRBJ1-5	TRBD1	TGTGCCTGCAACCCGGGACAGGGGACCCAGCCCCAGCATTTT	CACNPGQGTQPQHF
TRBV16	many	TRBJ1-2	NA	TGTGCCAGCAGCCAATCAGCTGATGGCTACACCTTC	CASSQSADGYTF
TRBV7-3	NA	TRBJ1-6	NA	TGTGCCAGCAGCTCGAAAGGCAGGAATTCACCCCTCCACTTT	CASSSKGRNSPLHF
TRBV30	NA	TRBJ2-2	TRBD2	TGTGCCTGGACCCTATCCCGGACTAGCGGGATCACCGGGGAGCTGTTTTTT	CAWTLSRTSGITGELFF
TRBV5-1	many	TRBJ2-6	NA	TGCGCCAGCAGCTTGGCCATGGGCCGCTCTGGGGCCAACGTCCTGACTTTC	CASSLAMGRSGANVLTF
TRBV30	many	TRBJ1-5	NA	TGTGCCTGGAGTAGCAGGGGCAATCAGCCCCAGCATTTT	CAWSSRGNQPQHF
TRBV6-5	NA	TRBJ2-1	TRBD2	TGTGCCAGCAGTTACGGGACTATCTATGAGCAGTTCTTC	CASSYGTIYEQFF
TRBV9	many	TRBJ2-1	TRBD2	TGTGCCAGCAGCGCTTCAATTAGCGGGAGGGCCACGGGCGATGAGCAGTTCTTC	CASSASISGRATGDEQFF
TRBV15	many	TRBJ2-1	TRBD2	TGTGCCACCAGCAGAGGCCGGGAGGGCCTGAATGAGCAGTTCTTC	CATSRGREGLNEQFF
TRBV10-3	NA	TRBJ2-6	TRBD1	TGTGCCACTGGACAGGGGGTAGGTGGGGCCAACGTCCTGACTTTC	CATGQGVGGANVLTF
TRBV20-1	many	TRBJ2-7	NA	TGCAGTGCTACCCAGGGGACGGCGGGCTCCTACGAGCAGTACTTC	CSATQGTAGSYEQYF
TRBV6-1	NA	TRBJ2-1	TRBD2	TGTGCCAGCAGTGACCTAGCGGGAGTGAGGAATGAGCAGTTCTTC	CASSDLAGVRNEQFF
TRBV6-1	many	TRBJ1-4	NA	TGTGCCAGCCGAGAGGACAGCCCTAATGAAAAACTGTTTTTT	CASREDSPNEKLFF
TRBV29-1	once	TRBJ1-2	TRBD1	TGCAGCGCCAGCAGCTACGGACAGGGGGCAGGTTATGGCTACACCTTC	CSASSYGQGAGYGYTF
TRBV19	many	TRBJ1-2	TRBD1	TGTGCCAGTAGTATCAGTAGAGGGGGCGGCTACACCTTC	CASSISRGGGYTF
TRBV25-1	few	TRBJ2-5	NA	TGTGCCAGCAGTGGGCCGCCATTTTCCGGGACCCAGTACTTC	CASSGPPFSGTQYF
TRBV9	NA	TRBJ1-2	NA	TGTGCCAGCAGCGTCTCGGGACTAGGGGCTGGCTCTAACTATGGCTACACCTTC	CASSVSGLGAGSNYGYTF
TRBV6-1	NA	TRBJ2-6	NA	TGTGCCAGCAGTCCCCGACCGAACTCTGGGGCCAACGTCCTGACTTTC	CASSPRPNSGANVLTF
TRBV2	NA	TRBJ2-7	NA	TGTGCCAGCAGTGAGACCAGGATCTACGAGCAGTCGTTC	CASSETRIYEQSF
TRBV29-1	NA	TRBJ2-1	NA	TGCAGCGTTGTTGCGGGCTACAATGAGCAGTTCTTC	CSVVAGYNEQFF
TRBV6-5	NA	TRBJ2-5	TRBD2	TGTGCCAGCAGTTACCACACCGGGAGGGAGACCCAGTACTTC	CASSYHTGRETQYF
TRBV6-1	few	TRBJ2-2	NA	TGTGCCAGCAGACTAACCGGCCCGTCGGGGGAGCTGTTTTTT	CASRLTGPSGELFF
TRBV6-6	NA	TRBJ2-2	NA	TGTGCCAGCAGTTACCAAGACAGCTACACCGGCCGGGAGCTGTTTTTT	CASSYQDSYTGRELFF
TRBV7-9	many	TRBJ2-1	TRBD2	TGTGCCAGCAGCTTAGTTCGGGGGGGGCCCCGGAATGAGCAGTTCTTC	CASSLVRGGPRNEQFF
TRBV25-1	many	TRBJ2-3	NA	TGTGCCAGCAGCCCCATTGGAAATACGCAGTATTTT	CASSPIGNTQYF
TRBV18	NA	TRBJ2-3	NA	TGTGCCAGCTCACCTCTTTTAGATACGCAGTGTTTT	CASSPLLDTQCF
TRBV7-9	NA	TRBJ1-5	TRBD1	TGTGCCAGCAGCTTAGGGGGACAGAGCGAGCATTTT	CASSLGGQSEHF
TRBV20-1	NA	TRBJ2-6	NA	TGCAGTGCTAGAGATGGGGCCAACGTCCTGACTTTC	CSARDGANVLTF
TRBV5-1	many	TRBJ1-5	NA	TGCGCCAGCAGCTTGGGGTACCGTAACGATGGCAATCAGCCCCAGCATTTT	CASSLGYRNDGNQPQHF
TRBV5-6	few	TRBJ1-2	NA	TGTGCCAGCAGCTTGTATATGGGGAATTCTCACTATGGCTACACCTTC	CASSLYMGNSHYGYTF
TRBV7-2	NA	TRBJ1-2	NA	TGTGCCAGCAGCGCGGACCGCGGCTCTGGCTACGCCTTC	CASSADRGSGYAF
TRBV19	many	TRBJ1-2	NA	TGTGCCAGTACCCCGGCGGCGCACTATGGCTACACCTTC	CASTPAAHYGYTF
TRBV19	many	TRBJ1-5	NA	TGTGCCAGTAGATCCCGTGGTCACGCGAGGGGCAATCAGCCCCAGCATTTT	CASRSRGHARGNQPQHF
TRBV6-4	NA	TRBJ1-5	TRBD1	TGTGCCAGCAGGCGGGACAGACAAGAGACCCAGCATTTT	CASRRDRQETQHF
TRBV7-9	many	TRBJ2-3	TRBD1	TGTGCCAGCAGGCCGACAGGGGAAGGAGATACGCAGTATTTT	CASRPTGEGDTQYF